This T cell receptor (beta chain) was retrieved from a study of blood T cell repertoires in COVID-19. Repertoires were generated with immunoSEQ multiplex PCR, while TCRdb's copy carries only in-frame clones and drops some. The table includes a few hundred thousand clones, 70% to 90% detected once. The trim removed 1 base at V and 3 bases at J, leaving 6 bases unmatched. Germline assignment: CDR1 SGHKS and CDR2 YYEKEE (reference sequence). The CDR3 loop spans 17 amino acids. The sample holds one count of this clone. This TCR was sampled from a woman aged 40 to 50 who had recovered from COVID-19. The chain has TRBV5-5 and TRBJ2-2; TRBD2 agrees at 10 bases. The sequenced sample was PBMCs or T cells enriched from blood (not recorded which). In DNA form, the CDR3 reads TGTGCCAGCAGCTTGACTGGACTAGCGGTCGACACCGGGGAGCTGTTTTTT. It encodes CASSLTGLAVDTGELFF.